The 2 T cell receptor beta chains below all came from one sample that was sequenced in a study of cytomegalovirus exposure and HLA in healthy donors. Primers: 60 Vbeta forward and 13 Jbeta reverse. Method: immunoSEQ multiplex PCR; TCRdb's copy keeps in-frame clones and lacks some. The sample has 110,000 to 150,000 clones, around 10% seen once. Sequencing was done on a sample of PBMCs. These receptors were taken from a male donor in good health and CMV-seronegative.

This chain links TRBV4-1 with TRBJ2-7; 10 bases match TRBD1. The CDR3 sequence is 15 residues long. Germline CDR1 reads MGHRA; CDR2 reads YSYEKL. J gave up 3 bases and V 3 bases, and 5 bases lay outside the gene matches. The CDR3 DNA is TGCGCCAGCAGCCATCGGGACAGGGGAATCTACGAGCAGTACTTC. Protein: CASSHRDRGIYEQYF.

The chain uses TRBV14 and TRBJ1-4; the D gene is possibly TRBD1 (6 bases). The germline V gene has CDR1 SGHDN and CDR2 FVKESK. The length of the CDR3 is 15 residues. Between the trimmed V and J ends, which lost 7 bases and 3 bases, there was a span of 15 bases. The CDR3, as DNA: TGTGCCAGCAACAGCCAGGGGCCCGCTAATGAAAAACTGTTTTTT. This encodes CASNSQGPANEKLFF.